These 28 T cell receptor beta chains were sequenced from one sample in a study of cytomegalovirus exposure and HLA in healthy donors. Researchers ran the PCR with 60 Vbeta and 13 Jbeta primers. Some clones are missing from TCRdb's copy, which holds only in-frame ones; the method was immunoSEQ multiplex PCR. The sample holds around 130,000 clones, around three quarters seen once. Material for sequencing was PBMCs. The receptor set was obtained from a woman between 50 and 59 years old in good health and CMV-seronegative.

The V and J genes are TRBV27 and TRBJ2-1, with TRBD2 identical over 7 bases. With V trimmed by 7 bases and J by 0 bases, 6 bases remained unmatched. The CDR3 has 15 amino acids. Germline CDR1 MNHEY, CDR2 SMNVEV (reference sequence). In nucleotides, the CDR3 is TGTGCCAGCACGGGGAGGGACCCCTCCTACAATGAGCAGTTCTTC. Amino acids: CASTGRDPSYNEQFF.

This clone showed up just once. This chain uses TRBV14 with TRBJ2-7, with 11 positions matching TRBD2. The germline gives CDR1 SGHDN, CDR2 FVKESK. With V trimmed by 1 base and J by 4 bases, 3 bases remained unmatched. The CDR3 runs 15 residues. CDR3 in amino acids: CASSQGLAGIYEQYF. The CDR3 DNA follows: TGTGCCAGCAGCCAAGGACTAGCGGGGATTTACGAGCAGTACTTC. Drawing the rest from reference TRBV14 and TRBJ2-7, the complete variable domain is EAGVTQFPSHSVIEKGQTVTLRCDPISGHDNLYWYRRVMGKEIKFLLHFVKESKQDESGMPNNRFLAERTGGTYSTLKVQPAELEDSGVYFCASSQGLAGIYEQYFGPGTRLTVT.

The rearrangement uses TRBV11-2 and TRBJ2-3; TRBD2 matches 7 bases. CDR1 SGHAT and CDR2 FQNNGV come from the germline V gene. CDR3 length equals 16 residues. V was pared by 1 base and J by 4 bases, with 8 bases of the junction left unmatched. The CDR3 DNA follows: TGTGCCAGCAGCTTAGGCGGGAGCAGAAAGGCAGATACGCAGTATTTT. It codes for CASSLGGSRKADTQYF.

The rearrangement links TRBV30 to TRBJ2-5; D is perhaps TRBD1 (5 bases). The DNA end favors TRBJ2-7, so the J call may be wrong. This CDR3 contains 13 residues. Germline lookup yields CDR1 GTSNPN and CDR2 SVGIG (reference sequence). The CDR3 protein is CASTKGRAYEQYF. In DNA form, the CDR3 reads TGTGCCTCCACTAAGGGGCGAGCCTACGAGCAGTACTTC.

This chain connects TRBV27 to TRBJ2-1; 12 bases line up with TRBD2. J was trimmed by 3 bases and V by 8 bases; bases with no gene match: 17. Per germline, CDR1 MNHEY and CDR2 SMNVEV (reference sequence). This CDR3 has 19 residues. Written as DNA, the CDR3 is TGTGCCAGCTTCGATAACGGGCTAGCGGGAGGGTCGGGCTACAATGAGCAGTTCTTC. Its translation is CASFDNGLAGGSGYNEQFF.

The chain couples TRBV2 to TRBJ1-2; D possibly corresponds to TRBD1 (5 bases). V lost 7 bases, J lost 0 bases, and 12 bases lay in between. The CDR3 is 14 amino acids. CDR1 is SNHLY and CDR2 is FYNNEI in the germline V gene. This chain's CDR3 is CASTLDRTNYGYTF. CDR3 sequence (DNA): TGTGCCAGCACCCTAGACAGAACTAACTATGGCTACACCTTC.

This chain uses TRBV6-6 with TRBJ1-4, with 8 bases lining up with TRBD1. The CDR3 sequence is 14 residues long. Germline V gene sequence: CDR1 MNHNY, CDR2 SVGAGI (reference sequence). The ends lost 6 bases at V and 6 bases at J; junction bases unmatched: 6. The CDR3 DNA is TGTGCCAGCAGCCACACGGGACAGGATGAAAAACTGTTTTTT. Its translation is CASSHTGQDEKLFF.

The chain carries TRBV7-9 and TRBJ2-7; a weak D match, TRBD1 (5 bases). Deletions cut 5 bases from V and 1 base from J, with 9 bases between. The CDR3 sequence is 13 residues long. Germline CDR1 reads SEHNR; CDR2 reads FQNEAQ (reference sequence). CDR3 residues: CASSPSGSYEQYF. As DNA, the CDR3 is TGTGCCAGCAGCCCTTCAGGGTCCTACGAGCAGTACTTC.

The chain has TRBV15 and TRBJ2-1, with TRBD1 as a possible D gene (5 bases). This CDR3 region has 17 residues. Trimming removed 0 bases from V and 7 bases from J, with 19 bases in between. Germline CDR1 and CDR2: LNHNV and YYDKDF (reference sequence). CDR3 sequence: CATSRDLPGRGVNEQFF. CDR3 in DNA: TGTGCCACCAGCAGAGATTTACCAGGGCGCGGCGTGAATGAGCAGTTCTTC.

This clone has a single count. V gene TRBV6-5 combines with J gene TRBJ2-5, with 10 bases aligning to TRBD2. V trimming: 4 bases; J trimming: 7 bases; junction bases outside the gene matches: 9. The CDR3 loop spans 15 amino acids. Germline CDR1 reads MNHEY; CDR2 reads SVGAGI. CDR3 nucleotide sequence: TGTGCCAGCAGTTCGTCTAGCGGGAGCGGAAGGACCCAGTACTTC. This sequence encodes CASSSSSGSGRTQYF.

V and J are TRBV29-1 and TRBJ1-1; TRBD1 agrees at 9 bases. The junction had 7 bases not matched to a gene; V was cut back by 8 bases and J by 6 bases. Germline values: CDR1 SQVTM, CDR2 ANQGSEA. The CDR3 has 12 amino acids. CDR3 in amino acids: CSLQQGAAEAFF. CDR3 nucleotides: TGCAGCCTTCAACAGGGGGCAGCTGAAGCTTTCTTT.

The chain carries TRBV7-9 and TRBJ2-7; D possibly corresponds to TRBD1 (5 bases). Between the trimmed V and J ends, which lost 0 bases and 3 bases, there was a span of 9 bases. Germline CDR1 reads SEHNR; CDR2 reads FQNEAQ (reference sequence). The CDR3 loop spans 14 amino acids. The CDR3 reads CASSLAPGHYEQYF. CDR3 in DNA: TGTGCCAGCAGCTTAGCACCAGGGCACTACGAGCAGTACTTC.

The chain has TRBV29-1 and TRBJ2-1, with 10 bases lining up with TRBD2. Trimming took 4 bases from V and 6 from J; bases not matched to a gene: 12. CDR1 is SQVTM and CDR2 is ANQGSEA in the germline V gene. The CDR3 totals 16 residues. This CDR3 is CSVVFAGLAVFNEQFF. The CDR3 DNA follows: TGCAGCGTTGTTTTCGCCGGACTAGCGGTCTTCAATGAGCAGTTCTTC.

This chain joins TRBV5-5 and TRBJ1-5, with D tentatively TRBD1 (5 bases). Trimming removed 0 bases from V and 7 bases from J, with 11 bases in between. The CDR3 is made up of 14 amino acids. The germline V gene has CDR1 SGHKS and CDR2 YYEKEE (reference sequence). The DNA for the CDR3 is TGTGCCAGCAGCTTGGTGACAGCCGGCCAGCCCCAGCATTTT. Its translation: CASSLVTAGQPQHF.

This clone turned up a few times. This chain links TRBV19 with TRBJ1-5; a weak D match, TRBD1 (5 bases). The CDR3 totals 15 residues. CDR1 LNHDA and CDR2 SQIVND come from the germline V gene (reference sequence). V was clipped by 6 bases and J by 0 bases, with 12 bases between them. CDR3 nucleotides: TGTGCCAGTAGACCCGGGGGGTCTAGCAATCAGCCCCAGCATTTT. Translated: CASRPGGSSNQPQHF.

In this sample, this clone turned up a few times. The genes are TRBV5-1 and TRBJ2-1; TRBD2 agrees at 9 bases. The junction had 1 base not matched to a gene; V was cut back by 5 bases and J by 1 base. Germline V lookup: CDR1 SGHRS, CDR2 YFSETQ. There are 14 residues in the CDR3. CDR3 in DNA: TGCGCCAGCAGGCTAGCGGGGTCCTACAATGAGCAGTTCTTC. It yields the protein CASRLAGSYNEQFF.

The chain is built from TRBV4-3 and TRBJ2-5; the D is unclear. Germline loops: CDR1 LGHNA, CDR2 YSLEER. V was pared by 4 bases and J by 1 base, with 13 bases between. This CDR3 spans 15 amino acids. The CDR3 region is CASSPNPGTQETQYF. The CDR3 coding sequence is TGCGCCAGCAGCCCTAACCCAGGAACCCAAGAGACCCAGTACTTC.

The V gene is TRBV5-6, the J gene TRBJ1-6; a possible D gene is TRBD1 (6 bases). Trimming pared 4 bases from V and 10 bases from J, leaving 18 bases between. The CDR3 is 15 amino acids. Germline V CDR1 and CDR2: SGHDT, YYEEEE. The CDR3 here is CASSHRQALVSPLHF. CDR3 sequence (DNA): TGTGCCAGCAGCCACCGACAGGCGTTAGTCTCACCCCTCCACTTT.

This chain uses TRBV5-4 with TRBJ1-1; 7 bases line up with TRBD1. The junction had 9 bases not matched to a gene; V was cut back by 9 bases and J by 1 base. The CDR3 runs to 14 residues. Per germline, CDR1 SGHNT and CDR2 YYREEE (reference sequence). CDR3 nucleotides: TGTGCCAACACCAACCAGGGGGAGAACACTGAAGCTTTCTTT. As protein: CANTNQGENTEAFF.

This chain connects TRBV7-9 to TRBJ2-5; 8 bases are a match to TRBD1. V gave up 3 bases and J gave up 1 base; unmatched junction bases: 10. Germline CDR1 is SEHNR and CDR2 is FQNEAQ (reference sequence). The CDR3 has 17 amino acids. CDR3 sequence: CASSFGRGGQGQETQYF. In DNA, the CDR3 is TGTGCCAGCAGCTTTGGGCGGGGCGGACAGGGCCAAGAGACCCAGTACTTC.

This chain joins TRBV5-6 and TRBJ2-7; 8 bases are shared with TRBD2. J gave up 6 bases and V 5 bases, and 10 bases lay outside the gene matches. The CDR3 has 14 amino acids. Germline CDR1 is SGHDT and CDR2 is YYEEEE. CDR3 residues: CASREAGERSEQYF. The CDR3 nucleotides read TGTGCCAGCAGGGAAGCGGGAGAGCGGTCCGAGCAGTACTTC.

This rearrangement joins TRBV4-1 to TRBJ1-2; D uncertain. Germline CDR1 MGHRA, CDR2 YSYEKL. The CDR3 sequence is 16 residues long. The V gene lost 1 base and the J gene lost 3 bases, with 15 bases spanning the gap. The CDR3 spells CASSQVGQAVHYGYTF. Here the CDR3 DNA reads TGCGCCAGCAGCCAAGTTGGCCAGGCAGTTCACTATGGCTACACCTTC.

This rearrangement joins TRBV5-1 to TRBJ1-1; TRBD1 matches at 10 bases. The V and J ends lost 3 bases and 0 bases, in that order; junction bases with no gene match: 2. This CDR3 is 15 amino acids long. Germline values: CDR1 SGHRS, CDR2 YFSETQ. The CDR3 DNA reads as TGCGCCAGCAGCTGGGGACAGGGGATGAACACTGAAGCTTTCTTT. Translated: CASSWGQGMNTEAFF.

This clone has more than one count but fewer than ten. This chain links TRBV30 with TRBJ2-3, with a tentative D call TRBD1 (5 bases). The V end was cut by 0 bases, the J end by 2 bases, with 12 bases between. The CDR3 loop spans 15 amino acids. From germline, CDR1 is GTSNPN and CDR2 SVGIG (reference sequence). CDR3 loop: CAWSVRQPNTDTQYF. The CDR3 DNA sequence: TGTGCCTGGAGTGTACGACAGCCAAACACAGATACGCAGTATTTT.

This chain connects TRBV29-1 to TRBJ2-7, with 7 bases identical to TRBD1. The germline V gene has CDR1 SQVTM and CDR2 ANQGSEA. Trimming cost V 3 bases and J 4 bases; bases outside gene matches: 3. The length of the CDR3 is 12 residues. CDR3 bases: TGCAGCGTTGATACAGGGGCATACGAGCAGTACTTC. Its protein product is CSVDTGAYEQYF.

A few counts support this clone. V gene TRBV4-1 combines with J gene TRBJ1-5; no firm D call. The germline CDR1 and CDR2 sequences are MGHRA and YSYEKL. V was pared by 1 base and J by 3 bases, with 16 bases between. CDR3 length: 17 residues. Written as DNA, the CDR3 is TGCGCCAGCAGCCAAGGACCGGCCCCGAGGGACAATCAGCCCCAGCATTTT. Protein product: CASSQGPAPRDNQPQHF.

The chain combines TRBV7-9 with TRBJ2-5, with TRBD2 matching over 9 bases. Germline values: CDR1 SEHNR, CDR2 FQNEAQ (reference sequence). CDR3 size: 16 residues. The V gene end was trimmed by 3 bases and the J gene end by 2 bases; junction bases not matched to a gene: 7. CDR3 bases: TGTGCCAGCAGCTTCGCGCTAGCGGGACGTCAAGAGACCCAGTACTTC. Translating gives CASSFALAGRQETQYF.

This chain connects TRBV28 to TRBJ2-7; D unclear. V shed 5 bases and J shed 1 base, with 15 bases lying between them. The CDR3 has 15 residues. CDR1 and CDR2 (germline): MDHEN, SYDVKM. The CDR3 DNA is TGTGCCAGCAGTGCCTCAGGAAAAGGTTCCTACGAGCAGTACGTC. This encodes CASSASGKGSYEQYV.